This T cell receptor beta chain was observed in a study of T cells in Graves' hyperthyroidism and ophthalmopathy. TCR beta CDR3 region amplification was performed from RNA transcripts. The primer set for the first-round RT-PCR of the TCR CDR3 was HTBI. Each CDR3 protein is one row after TCRdb ran MiXCR on the multiplex PCR reads. The sample has 300,000 to 500,000 distinct CDR3 sequences, around 15% seen once. J gave up 4 bases and V 1 base, and 9 bases lay outside the gene matches. This CDR3 spans 17 amino acids. Germline values: CDR1 SEHNR, CDR2 FQNEAQ (reference sequence). The sequence came from a man between 45 and 60 years old with Graves' ophthalmopathy. The sample consisted of blood. The chain joins TRBV7-9 to TRBJ1-1; TRBD1 agrees at 10 bases. CDR3 amino acids: CASSLVPTGGAGTEAFF. The CDR3 DNA reads TGTGCCAGCAGCTTAGTTCCGACAGGGGGCGCGGGCACTGAAGCTTTCTTT. Full variable domain (remainder filled in from reference TRBV7-9 and TRBJ1-1): DTGVSQNPRHKITKRGQNVTFRCDPISEHNRLYWYRQTLGQGPEFLTYFQNEAQLEKSRLLSDRFSAERPKGSFSTLEIQRTEQGDSAMYLCASSLVPTGGAGTEAFFGQGTRLTVV.